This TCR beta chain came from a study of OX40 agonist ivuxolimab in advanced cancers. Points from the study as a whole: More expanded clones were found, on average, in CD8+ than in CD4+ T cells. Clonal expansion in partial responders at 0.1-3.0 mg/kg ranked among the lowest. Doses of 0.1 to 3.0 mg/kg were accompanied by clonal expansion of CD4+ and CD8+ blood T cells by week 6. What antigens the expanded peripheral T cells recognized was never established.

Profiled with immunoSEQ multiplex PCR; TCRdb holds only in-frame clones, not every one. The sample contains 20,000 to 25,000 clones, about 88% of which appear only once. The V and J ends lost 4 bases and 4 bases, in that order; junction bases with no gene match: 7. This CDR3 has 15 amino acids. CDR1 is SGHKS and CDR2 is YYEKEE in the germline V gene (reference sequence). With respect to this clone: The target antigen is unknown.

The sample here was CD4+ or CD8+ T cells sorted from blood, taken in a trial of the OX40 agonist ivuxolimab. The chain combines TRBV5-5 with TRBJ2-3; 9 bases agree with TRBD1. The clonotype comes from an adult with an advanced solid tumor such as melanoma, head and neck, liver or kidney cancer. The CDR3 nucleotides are TGTGCCAGCAGCAACTGGGACAGGGTGGCAGATACGCAGTATTTT. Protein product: CASSNWDRVADTQYF. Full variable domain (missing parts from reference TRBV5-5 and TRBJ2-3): DAGVTQSPTHLIKTRGQQVTLRCSPISGHKSVSWYQQVLGQGPQFIFQYYEKEERGRGNFPDRFSARQFPNYSSELNVNALLLGDSALYLCASSNWDRVADTQYFGPGTRLTVL.